The 18 T cell receptor beta chains below all came from one sample that was sequenced in a study of blood T cell repertoires in COVID-19. Sequenced by immunoSEQ multiplex PCR; TCRdb stores in-frame clones only, minus some. The sample shows about 54,000 clones, about nine tenths of them seen only once. The sequenced material came from peripheral blood. The receptors derive from a man between 50 and 59 years old with active COVID-19.

CDR3 DNA: TGTGCCAGCAGCCCCCGACAGGGTTTGAGCTCCTACAATGAGCAGTTCTTC. Its protein is CASSPRQGLSSYNEQFF. The rearrangement links TRBV9 to TRBJ2-1; 7 bases agree with TRBD1. Germline loops: CDR1 SGDLS, CDR2 YYNGEE. The CDR3 sequence is 17 residues long. Germline trimming cut 4 bases from V and 0 bases from J; bases unmatched to any gene: 10.

The chain joins TRBV5-1 to TRBJ2-2; 14 bases agree with TRBD2. The CDR3 is 19 amino acids. The trim removed 4 bases at V and 4 bases at J, leaving 12 bases unmatched. In germline, CDR1 is SGHRS, CDR2 YFSETQ. The CDR3 DNA follows: TGCGCCAGCAGCCCCTATCAGACTAGCGGGAGGGCCGTCACCGGGGAGCTGTTTTTT. Residues: CASSPYQTSGRAVTGELFF.

The chain combines TRBV30 with TRBJ2-7, with a weak D call TRBD1 (5 bases). V lost 0 bases and J lost 2, with 8 bases in between. The CDR3 has 13 residues. In germline, CDR1 is GTSNPN, CDR2 SVGIG (reference sequence). CDR3 amino acids: CAWSVKGPYEQYF. CDR3 sequence (DNA): TGTGCCTGGAGTGTAAAGGGGCCCTACGAGCAGTACTTC. Variable domain in full (rest from reference TRBV30 and TRBJ2-7): SQTIHQWPATLVQPVGSPLSLECTVEGTSNPNLYWYRQAAGRGLQLLFYSVGIGQISSEVPQNLSASRPQDRQFILSSKKLLLSDSGFYLCAWSVKGPYEQYFGPGTRLTVT.

V and J are TRBV9 and TRBJ2-1; D may be TRBD1 (6 bases). Germline V lookup: CDR1 SGDLS, CDR2 YYNGEE. This CDR3 is 14 amino acids long. The ends were cut back, 0 bases at V and 4 bases at J, with 8 bases in the middle. The CDR3 is CASSVGGLYNEQFF. In DNA, the CDR3 is TGTGCCAGCAGCGTAGGGGGGCTATACAATGAGCAGTTCTTC.

This clone has just a few counts. This sequence joins TRBV2 and TRBJ2-7; the match to TRBD1 covers 9 bases. Germline lookup yields CDR1 SNHLY and CDR2 FYNNEI. Germline trimming cut 6 bases from V and 3 bases from J; bases unmatched to any gene: 6. The CDR3 consists of 14 residues. CDR3 DNA: TGTGCCAGCAGGCAGGACAGGGGTGGCTACGAGCAGTACTTC. It is translated as CASRQDRGGYEQYF.

This clone was counted between two and nine times. V gene TRBV7-8 combines with J gene TRBJ2-7, with a tentative D call TRBD2 (6 bases). The CDR3 has 12 residues. With 3 bases removed from V and 7 bases from J, the gap between germline ends came to 10 bases. In germline, CDR1 is SGHVS, CDR2 FQNEAQ. The CDR3 sequence: CASSLGLWEQYF. CDR3 sequence (DNA): TGTGCCAGCAGCTTGGGACTTTGGGAGCAGTACTTC.

The chain recombines TRBV6-2 or TRBV6-3 with TRBJ2-1; D possibly corresponds to TRBD2 (6 bases). Trimming took off 3 bases at V and 2 bases at J, with 14 bases between the two ends. The CDR3 has 16 residues. Germline V gene data show CDR1 as MNHEY and CDR2 as SVGEGT. Here the CDR3 DNA reads TGTGCCAGCAGTTATCGGACGGGAGCGGCCTACAATGAGCAGTTCTTC. This gives the protein CASSYRTGAAYNEQFF.

This clone was picked up a small number of times. The J gene is TRBJ2-2, the V gene TRBV7-6; 7 positions agree with TRBD1. Germline CDR1 reads SGHVS; CDR2 reads FNYEAQ. V lost 5 bases, J lost 4 bases, and 10 bases stayed unmatched. The length of the CDR3 is 16 residues. In DNA, the CDR3 is TGTGCCAGCAGCATGCCGGGACAGACACTCACCGGGGAGCTGTTTTTT. Amino acid sequence: CASSMPGQTLTGELFF.

J is TRBJ2-3 and V is TRBV2; D might be TRBD2 (5 bases). The CDR3 totals 14 residues. The germline V gene encodes CDR1 SNHLY and CDR2 FYNNEI. Trimming removed 9 bases at V and 2 bases at J, with 15 bases between. The CDR3, as DNA: TGTGCCAGTCTAACGGGGTTTGACACAGATACGCAGTATTTT. It codes for CASLTGFDTDTQYF.

V is TRBV25-1 and J is TRBJ1-4, with 10 bases that match TRBD1. Looked up from germline, CDR1 is MGHDK and CDR2 is SYGVNS. This CDR3 contains 15 residues. V was clipped by 10 bases and J by 3 bases; unmatched bases: 8. The CDR3 nucleotides are TGTGCCACCCGGGACAGGGGAATTTCTAATGAAAAACTGTTTTTT. This translates into CATRDRGISNEKLFF.

The CDR3 loop is CSVEGRAQETQYF. CDR3 in DNA: TGCAGCGTTGAGGGCAGGGCACAAGAGACCCAGTACTTC. The chain employs TRBV29-1 and TRBJ2-5; D might be TRBD1 (5 bases). The CDR3 runs to 13 residues. Trimming took 3 bases from V and 2 from J, leaving 10 bases between them. Germline-derived CDR1 and CDR2 are SQVTM and ANQGSEA.

J is TRBJ1-3 and V is TRBV5-6, with a weak D call TRBD1 (6 bases). CDR3 size: 15 residues. From germline, CDR1 is SGHDT and CDR2 YYEEEE. The V end lost 4 bases, the J end lost 2 bases, and 13 bases lay between the germline ends. DNA of the CDR3: TGTGCCAGCAGCGCCCAACAGGGTGCTGGAAACACCATATATTTT. This translates into CASSAQQGAGNTIYF.

In DNA, the CDR3 is TGTGCCAGCAGACCGGGACAGACTTTCACTGAAGCTTTCTTT. Translating gives CASRPGQTFTEAFF. The rearrangement uses TRBV6-5 and TRBJ1-1, with 7 bases identical to TRBD1. V gave up 6 bases and J gave up 4 bases; unmatched junction bases: 8. Germline CDR1 MNHEY, CDR2 SVGAGI. CDR3 length: 14 residues.

The chain links TRBV5-5 to TRBJ2-1; D is possibly TRBD2 (5 bases). V was pared by 3 bases and J by 7 bases, with 20 bases between. This CDR3 spans 16 amino acids. Germline CDR1 SGHKS, CDR2 YYEKEE (reference sequence). The CDR3 DNA is TGTGCCAGCAGCTCAACGGTAGGGCTAGCTAGAAATGAGCAGTTCTTC. As protein: CASSSTVGLARNEQFF.

The genes are TRBV19 and TRBJ1-5; TRBD1 agrees at 7 bases. CDR1 LNHDA and CDR2 SQIVND come from the germline V gene (reference sequence). The V gene end was trimmed by 7 bases and the J gene end by 0 bases; junction bases not matched to a gene: 9. The CDR3 is 16 amino acids. CDR3 nucleotide sequence: TGTGCCAGTAATCCCAGGGACAGCTATAGCAATCAGCCCCAGCATTTT. This sequence encodes CASNPRDSYSNQPQHF.

The rearrangement joins TRBV7-2 to TRBJ2-7; 14 nucleotides align to TRBD2. The trim removed 5 bases at V and 6 bases at J, leaving 6 bases unmatched. Germline lookup yields CDR1 SGHTA and CDR2 FQGNSA. CDR3 length: 15 amino acids. The CDR3 loop reads CASSPPGLAGVEQYF. CDR3 DNA: TGTGCCAGCAGCCCCCCGGGACTAGCGGGAGTCGAGCAGTACTTC.

The J gene is TRBJ1-2, the V gene TRBV27, with 9 nucleotides matching TRBD1. Germline assignment: CDR1 MNHEY and CDR2 SMNVEV (reference sequence). Trimming took 6 bases from V and 3 from J; bases not matched to a gene: 11. The CDR3 loop spans 16 amino acids. Written as DNA, the CDR3 is TGTGCCAGCAGCCTGATAGGGACAGGGAGAGACTATGGCTACACCTTC. Translation gives CASSLIGTGRDYGYTF.

V is TRBV27 and J is TRBJ1-3; unclear D gene. Per germline, CDR1 MNHEY and CDR2 SMNVEV (reference sequence). With 6 bases removed from V and 2 bases from J, the gap between germline ends came to 11 bases. CDR3 length: 14 amino acids. This CDR3 is CASSTGLTGNTIYF. CDR3 bases: TGTGCCAGCAGCACGGGGTTAACTGGAAACACCATATATTTT.